The 10 T cell receptor beta chains presented below share a single source sample, sequenced in a study of shared clonotypes between healthy human individuals. Some clones are missing from TCRdb's copy, which holds only in-frame ones; the method was immunoSEQ multiplex PCR. The data show 1.6 million or so clones, with 95% to 97% seen just once and approximately 1.1% held by the top ten. Sequencing input: naive CD4+ T cells sorted from blood. Subset described: CD45RA+ positively selected. The receptors were gathered from a man aged 25-40 years in good health.

The chain employs TRBV5-4 and TRBJ2-2, with 7 nucleotides matching TRBD2. This CDR3 is 15 amino acids long. CDR1 and CDR2 (germline): SGHNT, YYREEE (reference sequence). V trimming: 4 bases; J trimming: 8 bases; junction bases outside the gene matches: 11. As DNA, the CDR3 is TGTGCCAGCAGCGGTAGCGGGCGGTTTTCGGGGGAGCTGTTTTTT. Its protein product is CASSGSGRFSGELFF.

This clone was seen a single time. CDR3 in amino acids: CSVTTGAVEGPQHF. DNA for the CDR3: TGCAGCGTCACGACAGGGGCCGTCGAGGGGCCCCAGCATTTT. The rearrangement links TRBV29-1 to TRBJ1-5; 8 bases align to TRBD1. The length of the CDR3 is 14 residues. The germline V gene encodes CDR1 SQVTM and CDR2 ANQGSEA. V lost 6 bases to trimming and J lost 9 bases; unmatched junction nucleotides: 13.

V usage is TRBV11-2 and J usage is TRBJ1-3; D is uncertain. Germline loops: CDR1 SGHAT, CDR2 FQNNGV. The ends were cut back, 2 bases at V and 0 bases at J, with 14 bases in the middle. The CDR3 runs 17 residues. CDR3 region: CASSLNIAGLSGNTIYF. The CDR3 coding sequence is TGTGCCAGCAGCTTAAATATCGCAGGACTCTCTGGAAACACCATATATTTT.

The V and J genes are TRBV9 and TRBJ1-5, with TRBD1 as a possible D gene (5 bases). The CDR3 extends over 15 amino acids. Per germline, CDR1 SGDLS and CDR2 YYNGEE. V lost 0 bases and J lost 7, with 14 bases in between. The CDR3 region has the DNA TGTGCCAGCAGCGTAGGAGGGAGAGGGGACCAGCCCCAGCATTTT. It is translated as CASSVGGRGDQPQHF.

This clone appeared once. The CDR3 loop reads CASSFTRTSGTSTDTQYF. The CDR3 bases are TGCGCCAGCAGCTTCACGCGGACTAGCGGGACTAGCACAGATACGCAGTATTTT. V and J are TRBV5-1 and TRBJ2-3, with 12 bases aligning to TRBD2. The V and J ends lost 2 bases and 0 bases, in that order; junction bases with no gene match: 7. Looked up from germline, CDR1 is SGHRS and CDR2 is YFSETQ. This CDR3 comprises 18 residues.

The chain carries TRBV5-1 and TRBJ2-2; 9 bases map to TRBD1. Germline V gene lookup returns CDR1 SGHRS and CDR2 YFSETQ. The CDR3 runs 16 residues. J gave up 1 base and V 2 bases, and 3 bases lay outside the gene matches. The CDR3 DNA is TGCGCCAGCAGCTTCGGGACAGGGCAGAACACCGGGGAGCTGTTTTTT. It translates to CASSFGTGQNTGELFF.

V gene TRBV7-8 combines with J gene TRBJ2-3, with 11 bases that match TRBD2. The CDR3 spans 16 residues. With 3 bases clipped from V and 3 bases from J, the junction kept 5 bases outside the gene matches. The germline V gene encodes CDR1 SGHVS and CDR2 FQNEAQ. Written as DNA, the CDR3 is TGTGCCAGCAGCTTCAAGACTAGCGGGAAGACAGATACGCAGTATTTT. This sequence encodes CASSFKTSGKTDTQYF.

This clone appeared once. The chain links TRBV29-1 to TRBJ2-7; no firm D call. V lost 7 bases and J lost 1, with 8 bases in between. The CDR3 sequence is 11 residues long. The germline V gene has CDR1 SQVTM and CDR2 ANQGSEA. The CDR3 here is CSGLGSYEQYF. The CDR3 nucleotides read TGCAGCGGGCTTGGTTCCTACGAGCAGTACTTC.

The rearrangement links TRBV5-1 to TRBJ2-1; TRBD1 is a possible D gene (5 bases). The length of the CDR3 is 15 residues. Between the trimmed V and J ends, which lost 0 bases and 6 bases, there was a span of 13 bases. Per germline, CDR1 SGHRS and CDR2 YFSETQ. The CDR3, as DNA: TGCGCCAGCAGCTTGGGCCTGGGGCCCTCCAATGAGCAGTTCTTC. Amino acids: CASSLGLGPSNEQFF.

This clone was recorded only once. The CDR3 region is CASSRTGTDNQPQHF. CDR3 bases: TGCGCCAGCAGCCGAACCGGGACAGACAATCAGCCCCAGCATTTT. The rearrangement joins TRBV4-1 to TRBJ1-5, with 7 bases that match TRBD1. Germline V gives CDR1 MGHRA, CDR2 YSYEKL. The V segment lost 4 bases and the J segment 3 bases; nucleotides outside the gene matches: 6. The CDR3 spans 15 residues.